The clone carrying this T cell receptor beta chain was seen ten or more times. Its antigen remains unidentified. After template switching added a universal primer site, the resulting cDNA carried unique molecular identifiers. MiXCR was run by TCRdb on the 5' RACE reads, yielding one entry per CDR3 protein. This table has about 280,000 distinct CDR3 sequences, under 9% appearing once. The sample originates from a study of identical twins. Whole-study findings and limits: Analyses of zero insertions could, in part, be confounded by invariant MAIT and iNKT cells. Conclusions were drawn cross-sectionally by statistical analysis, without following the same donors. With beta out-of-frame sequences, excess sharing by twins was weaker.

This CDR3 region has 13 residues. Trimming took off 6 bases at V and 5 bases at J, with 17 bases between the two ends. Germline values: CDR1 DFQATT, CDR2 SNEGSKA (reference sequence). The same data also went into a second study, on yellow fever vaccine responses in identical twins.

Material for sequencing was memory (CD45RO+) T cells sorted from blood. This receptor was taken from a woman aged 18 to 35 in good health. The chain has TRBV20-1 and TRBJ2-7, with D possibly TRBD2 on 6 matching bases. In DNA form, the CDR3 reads TGCAGTGCCGTCCAGGGACTCAATAACGAGCAGTACGTC. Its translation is CSAVQGLNNEQYV.